The source of this T cell receptor (beta chain) is a study of cytomegalovirus exposure and HLA in healthy donors. Whole-study findings and limits: Among TCR beta chains, those listed as cytomegalovirus-associated numbered under 200. The HLA-A and HLA-B alleles of most subjects were reportedly predicted accurately from TCR beta sequences. A later analysis linked about 17,000 TCR beta sequences to HLA alleles at 0.05 false discovery rate.

It was with 60 Vbeta and 13 Jbeta primers that the PCR ran. In the authors' workflow: A follow-up analysis tallied approximately 85 million unique TCR beta chains, roughly 11 million shared. Sequenced by immunoSEQ multiplex PCR; TCRdb stores in-frame clones only, minus some. V and J calls and clone size are as listed in that table; D and trimming were resolved from the DNA. Here the sample spans 160,000 or so clones, 60% to 80% being singletons. The CDR3 totals 13 residues. V shed 6 bases and J 6 bases; nucleotides not matched to a gene: 6. Germline CDR1 and CDR2: SGHDN and FVKESK. Notes on this clone: Its antigen is not identified.

This TCR was sampled from a male donor in good health and CMV-seronegative. The chain uses TRBV14 and TRBJ1-2; 8 nucleotides line up with TRBD1. The sample consisted of PBMCs. The CDR3: CASSPQGADGYTF. The CDR3 DNA sequence: TGTGCCAGCAGTCCTCAGGGGGCGGATGGCTACACCTTC.